Listed here are 5 T cell receptor beta chains from one sample, sequenced in a study of blood T cell repertoires in COVID-19. This table comes from immunoSEQ multiplex PCR, and its TCRdb copy is limited to in-frame clones, with some not included. The sample lists about 250,000 clones; around 85% were seen once. Sequencing was done on a sample of peripheral blood. Receptors were obtained from an older man with acute or convalescent COVID-19.

This chain joins TRBV28 and TRBJ1-6; 7 positions agree with TRBD1. Germline V CDR1 and CDR2: MDHEN, SYDVKM. The trim removed 2 bases at V and 10 bases at J, leaving 11 bases unmatched. The CDR3 runs 16 residues. The CDR3 here is CASSLGLTGPGSPLHF. The CDR3 coding sequence is TGTGCCAGCAGTTTAGGTTTGACAGGGCCGGGCTCACCCCTCCACTTT.

This chain uses TRBV28 with TRBJ1-2; 9 bases match TRBD1. Germline V gives CDR1 MDHEN, CDR2 SYDVKM. J was trimmed by 0 bases and V by 6 bases; bases with no gene match: 11. The CDR3 is 17 amino acids. Written as DNA, the CDR3 is TGTGCCAGCAGGGAGGGGGGACAGGGACGAGCTAACTATGGCTACACCTTC. It encodes CASREGGQGRANYGYTF.

In nucleotides, the CDR3 is TGTGCCAGTACCTCGCGGGGGTACTCTGGAAACACCATATATTTT. Protein: CASTSRGYSGNTIYF. The rearrangement links TRBV19 to TRBJ1-3, with a possible D match to TRBD1 (5 bases). The CDR3 contains 15 residues. The germline V and J ends were trimmed by 7 bases and 0 bases, with 13 bases remaining between them. Germline V CDR1 and CDR2: LNHDA, SQIVND (reference sequence).

The chain recombines TRBV15 with TRBJ1-1; possible D gene TRBD1, 5 bases. The CDR3 spans 12 residues. The V and J ends lost 5 bases and 6 bases respectively, with 10 bases between them. The germline gives CDR1 LNHNV, CDR2 YYDKDF (reference sequence). The CDR3 here is CATSPGLSEAFF. The CDR3 nucleotides read TGTGCCACCAGCCCGGGACTGTCTGAAGCTTTCTTT.

With regard to this clone: This same CDR3 is encoded by further DNA sequences in the sample. The chain uses TRBV24-1 and TRBJ1-2; 7 bases are a match to TRBD1. V dropped 4 bases and J dropped 4; count of bases not matched to a gene: 5. Germline lookup yields CDR1 KGHDR and CDR2 SFDVKD. This CDR3 contains 14 residues. CDR3 bases: TGTGCCACCAGTGACCTCGGACAGGCCTATGGCTACACCTTC. This translates into CATSDLGQAYGYTF.